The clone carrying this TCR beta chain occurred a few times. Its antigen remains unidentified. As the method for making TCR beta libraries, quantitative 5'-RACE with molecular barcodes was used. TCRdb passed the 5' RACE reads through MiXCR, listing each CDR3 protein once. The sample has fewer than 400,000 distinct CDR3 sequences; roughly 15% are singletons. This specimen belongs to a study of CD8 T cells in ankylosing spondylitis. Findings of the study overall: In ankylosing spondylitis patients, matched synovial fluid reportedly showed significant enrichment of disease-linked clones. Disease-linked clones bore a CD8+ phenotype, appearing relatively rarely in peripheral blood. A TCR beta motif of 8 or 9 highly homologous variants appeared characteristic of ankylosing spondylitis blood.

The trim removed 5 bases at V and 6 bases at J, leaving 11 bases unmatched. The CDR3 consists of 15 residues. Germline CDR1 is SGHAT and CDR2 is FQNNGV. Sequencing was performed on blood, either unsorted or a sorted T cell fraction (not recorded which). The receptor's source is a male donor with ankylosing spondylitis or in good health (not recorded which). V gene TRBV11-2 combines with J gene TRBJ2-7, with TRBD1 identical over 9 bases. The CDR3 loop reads CASSELPGQGSEQYF. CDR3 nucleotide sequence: TGTGCCAGCAGCGAGCTTCCGGGACAGGGATCCGAGCAGTACTTC.